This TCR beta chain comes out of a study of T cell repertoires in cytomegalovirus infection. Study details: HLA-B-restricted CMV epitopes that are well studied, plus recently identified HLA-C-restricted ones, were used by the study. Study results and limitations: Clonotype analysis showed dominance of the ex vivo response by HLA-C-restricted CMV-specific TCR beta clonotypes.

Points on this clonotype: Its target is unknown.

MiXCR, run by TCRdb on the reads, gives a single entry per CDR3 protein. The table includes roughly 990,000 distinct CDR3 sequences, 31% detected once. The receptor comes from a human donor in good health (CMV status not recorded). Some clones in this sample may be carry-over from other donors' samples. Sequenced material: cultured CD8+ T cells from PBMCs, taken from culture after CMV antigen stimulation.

The CDR3 loop is CASSSPGSAVNTEAFF. CDR3 bases: TGTGCCAGCAGCTCTCCGGGGAGCGCGGTGAACACTGAAGCTTTCTTT. V and J are TRBV5-4 and TRBJ1-1; D remains unclear. CDR1 SGHNT and CDR2 YYREEE come from the germline V gene (reference sequence). With 3 bases removed from V and 0 bases from J, the gap between germline ends came to 15 bases. The CDR3 runs to 16 residues.